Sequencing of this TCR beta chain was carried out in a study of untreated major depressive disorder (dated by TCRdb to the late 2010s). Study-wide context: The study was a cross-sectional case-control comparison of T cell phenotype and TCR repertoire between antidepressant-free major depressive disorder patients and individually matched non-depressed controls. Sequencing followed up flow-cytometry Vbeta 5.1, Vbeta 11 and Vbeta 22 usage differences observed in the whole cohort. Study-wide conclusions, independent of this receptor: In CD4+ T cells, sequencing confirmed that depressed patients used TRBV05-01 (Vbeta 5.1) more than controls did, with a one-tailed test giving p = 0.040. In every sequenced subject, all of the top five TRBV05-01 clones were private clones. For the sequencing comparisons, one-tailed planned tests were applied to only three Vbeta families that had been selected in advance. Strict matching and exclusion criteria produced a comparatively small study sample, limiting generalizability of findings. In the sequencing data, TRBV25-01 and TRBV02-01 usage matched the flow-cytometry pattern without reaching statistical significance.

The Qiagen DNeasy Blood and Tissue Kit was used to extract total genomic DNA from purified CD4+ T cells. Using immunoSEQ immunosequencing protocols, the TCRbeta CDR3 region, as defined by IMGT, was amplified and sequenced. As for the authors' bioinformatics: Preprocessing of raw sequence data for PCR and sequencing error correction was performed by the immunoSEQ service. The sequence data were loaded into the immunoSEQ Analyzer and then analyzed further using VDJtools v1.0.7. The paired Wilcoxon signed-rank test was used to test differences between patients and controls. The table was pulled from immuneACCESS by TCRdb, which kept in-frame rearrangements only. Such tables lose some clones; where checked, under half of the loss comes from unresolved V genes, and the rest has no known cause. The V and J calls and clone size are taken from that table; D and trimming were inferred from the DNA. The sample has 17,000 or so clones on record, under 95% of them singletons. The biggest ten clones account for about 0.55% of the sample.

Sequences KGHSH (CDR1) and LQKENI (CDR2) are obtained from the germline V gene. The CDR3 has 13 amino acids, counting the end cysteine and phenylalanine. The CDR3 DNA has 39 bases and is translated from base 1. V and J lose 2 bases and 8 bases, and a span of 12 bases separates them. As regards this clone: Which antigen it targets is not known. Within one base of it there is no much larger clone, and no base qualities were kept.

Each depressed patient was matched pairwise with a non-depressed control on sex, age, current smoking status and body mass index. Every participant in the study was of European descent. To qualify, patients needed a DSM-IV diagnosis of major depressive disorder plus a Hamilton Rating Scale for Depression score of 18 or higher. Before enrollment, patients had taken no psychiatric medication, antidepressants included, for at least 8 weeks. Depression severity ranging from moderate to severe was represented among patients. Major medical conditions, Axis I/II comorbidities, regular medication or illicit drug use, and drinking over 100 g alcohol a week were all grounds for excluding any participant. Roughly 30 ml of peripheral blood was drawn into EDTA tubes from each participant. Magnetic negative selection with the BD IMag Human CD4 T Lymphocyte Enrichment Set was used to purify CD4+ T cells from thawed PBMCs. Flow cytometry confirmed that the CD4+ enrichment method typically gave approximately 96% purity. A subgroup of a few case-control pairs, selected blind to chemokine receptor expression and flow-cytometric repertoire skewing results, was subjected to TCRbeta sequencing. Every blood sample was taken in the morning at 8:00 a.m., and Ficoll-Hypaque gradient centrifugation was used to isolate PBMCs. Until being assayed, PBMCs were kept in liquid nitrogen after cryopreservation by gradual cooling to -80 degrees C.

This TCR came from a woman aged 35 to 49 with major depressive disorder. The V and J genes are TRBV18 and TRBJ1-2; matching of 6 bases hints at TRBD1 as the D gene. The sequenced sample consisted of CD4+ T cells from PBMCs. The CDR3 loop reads CASSPGTGHGYTF. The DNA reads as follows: TGTGCCAGCTCACCAGGAACAGGGCACGGCTACACCTTC.